The 5 T cell receptor beta chains below come from one sample, sequenced in a study of T cell changes during pregnancy in multiple sclerosis. Only in-frame clones appear in the TCRdb table, and some are missing; sequencing was by immunoSEQ multiplex PCR. This sample has about 53,000 clones, with roughly 90% found just once. This specimen consisted of peripheral blood, obtained after pregnancy. All receptors come from a female donor in good health, enrolled as a control in a pregnancy study.

The rearrangement joins TRBV5-1 to TRBJ2-3; D remains unclear. Per germline, CDR1 SGHRS and CDR2 YFSETQ. V was clipped by 2 bases and J by 4 bases, with 11 bases between them. The CDR3 consists of 14 residues. The CDR3 is CASSFKVRADTQYF. DNA of the CDR3: TGCGCCAGCAGCTTTAAAGTCCGGGCAGATACGCAGTATTTT. Together with reference TRBV5-1 and TRBJ2-3, the CDR3 gives the full variable domain: KAGVTQTPRYLIKTRGQQVTLSCSPISGHRSVSWYQQTPGQGLQFLFEYFSETQRNKGNFPGRFSGRQFSNSRSEMNVSTLELGDSALYLCASSFKVRADTQYFGPGTRLTVL.

V and J are TRBV6-1 and TRBJ2-7, with TRBD2 as a possible D gene (6 bases). The V and J ends lost 5 bases and 6 bases respectively, with 20 bases between them. This CDR3 comprises 15 residues. In germline, CDR1 is MNHNS, CDR2 SASEGT. The CDR3 DNA is TGTGCCAGCAGTCCCTGGAGGACGGAGGGCGGCGAGCAGTACTTC. The encoded protein is CASSPWRTEGGEQYF.

This chain uses TRBV6-1 with TRBJ1-2; 8 bases are a match to TRBD1. The trim removed 3 bases at V and 4 bases at J, leaving 1 base unmatched. From germline, CDR1 is MNHNS and CDR2 SASEGT. The CDR3 extends over 13 amino acids. This CDR3 reads CASSDGTGYGYTF. The CDR3 nucleotides read TGTGCCAGCAGTGACGGGACAGGCTATGGCTACACCTTC.

Only one count was recorded for this clone. CDR3 coding DNA: TGTGCCACCAGCAAGACCCGGGACACTCCGTACGAGCAGTACTTC. It translates to CATSKTRDTPYEQYF. This chain joins TRBV15 and TRBJ2-7; D possibly corresponds to TRBD1 (6 bases). Trimming took off 4 bases at V and 4 bases at J, with 17 bases between the two ends. The CDR3 contains 15 residues. Germline CDR1 and CDR2: LNHNV and YYDKDF (reference sequence). The full variable domain, in which reference TRBV15 and TRBJ2-7 provide the parts outside the CDR3, is DAMVIQNPRYQVTQFGKPVTLSCSQTLNHNVMYWYQQKSSQAPKLLFHYYDKDFNNEADTPDNFQSRRPNTSFCFLDIRSPGLGDTAMYLCATSKTRDTPYEQYFGPGTRLTVT.

The chain recombines TRBV15 with TRBJ2-5; tentative D call: TRBD1 (5 bases). The CDR3 consists of 14 residues. Germline CDR1 is LNHNV and CDR2 is YYDKDF (reference sequence). Trimming took off 6 bases at V and 4 bases at J, with 15 bases between the two ends. CDR3 sequence reads: CATRVLGVGETQYF. CDR3 bases: TGTGCCACCAGAGTTTTAGGGGTCGGAGAGACCCAGTACTTC.